Listed below are T cell receptor beta chains from one sample, sequenced in a study of T cells in Graves' hyperthyroidism and ophthalmopathy. TCRdb passed the multiplex PCR reads through MiXCR, listing each CDR3 protein once. The data hold hundreds of thousands of distinct CDR3 sequences, with around 13% observed a single time. The sequencing sample was made of blood. The receptors derive from a woman aged 50 to 60 with Graves' ophthalmopathy. Both conserved end residues are part of each CDR3. A D gene is named only where the DNA matches it firmly. Size tells how often a clone was seen (once, few, many) or the class of an expanded clone, and some rows leave it out.

j_gene | v_gene | abundance | d_gene | CDR3nt | CDR3aa
TRBJ1-5 | TRBV27 | many | NA | TGTGCCAGCAGAGACGGTAGCAATCAGCCCCAGCATTTT | CASRDGSNQPQHF
TRBJ1-2 | TRBV4-2 | few | NA | TGTGCCAGCAGCCAAGATCCGGCCAGGTCTAACTATGGCTACACCTTC | CASSQDPARSNYGYTF
TRBJ2-1 | TRBV12-5 | NA | NA | TGTGCTAGTTTTGCTGTCAGCAATGAGCAGTTCTTC | CASFAVSNEQFF
TRBJ2-3 | TRBV29-1 | many | NA | TGCAGCGTTGAAATTTTGGCGGGCCGCACAGATACGCAGTATTTT | CSVEILAGRTDTQYF
TRBJ2-7 | TRBV29-1 | many | TRBD2 | TGCAGCGTTGAAGATAAGGGACTAGCGGGAGGGCTCGAGCAGTACTTC | CSVEDKGLAGGLEQYF
TRBJ1-1 | TRBV27 | many | TRBD1 | TGTGCCAGCACTAACAGGGGCCTGAACACTGAAGCTTTCTTT | CASTNRGLNTEAFF
TRBJ2-1 | TRBV7-6 | many | TRBD1 | TGTGCCAGCAGCGGTGGGACAGGGGGCAATGAGCAGTTCTTC | CASSGGTGGNEQFF
TRBJ2-3 | TRBV28 | many | NA | TGTGCCAGCAGTTTATCGGGGGATGATACGCAGTATTTT | CASSLSGDDTQYF
TRBJ2-1 | TRBV29-1 | NA | TRBD1 | TGCAGCGGACGACAGGGGATCTACAATGAGCAGTTCTTC | CSGRQGIYNEQFF
TRBJ1-2 | TRBV20-1 | NA | NA | TGCAGTGCTAGACAGGGGAACAACTATGGCTACACCTTC | CSARQGNNYGYTF
TRBJ2-7 | TRBV20-1 | NA | NA | TGCAGTGCTAGAGTGGCGCTTGGAGACTACTTCGAGCAGTACTTC | CSARVALGDYFEQYF
TRBJ1-5 | TRBV5-8 | NA | NA | TGTGCCAGCAGCTTGGCGGCAGCAGTAACCAATCAGCCCCAGCATTTT | CASSLAAAVTNQPQHF
TRBJ1-6 | TRBV11-3 | many | NA | TGTGCCAGCAGCTTACGGGGGCTCAGCTCCTATAATTCACCCCTCCACTTT | CASSLRGLSSYNSPLHF
TRBJ1-2 | TRBV28 | many | NA | TGTGCCAGCAGTTTATCGGGGTCTGGCTACACCTTC | CASSLSGSGYTF
TRBJ2-1 | TRBV18 | few | TRBD2 | TGTGCCAGCTCACCCAATCCGGCGGGTAGCGGGAGCTCCTACAATGAGCAGTTCTTC | CASSPNPAGSGSSYNEQFF
TRBJ2-1 | TRBV28 | NA | TRBD2 | TGTGCCAGCAGCCAAACGGGAGGGCCCGGGGAGCAGTTCTTC | CASSQTGGPGEQFF
TRBJ2-7 | TRBV18 | many | TRBD2 | TGTGCCAGCTCACTCCCGGGACTAGCGGGCCGCGAGCAGTACTTC | CASSLPGLAGREQYF
TRBJ2-5 | TRBV7-8 | many | TRBD2 | TGTGCCAGCAGCTACCTAGCGGGAGGGCCCATGCGAGAGACCCAGTACTTC | CASSYLAGGPMRETQYF
TRBJ1-1 | TRBV7-2 | many | NA | TGTGCCAGCAGCTTAGTCTTGGTCGGACCGAACACTGAAGCTTTCTTT | CASSLVLVGPNTEAFF
TRBJ2-3 | TRBV28 | many | NA | TGTGCCATCCTAGGGGGGGCAATAGATACGCAGTATTTT | CAILGGAIDTQYF
TRBJ2-7 | TRBV2 | NA | NA | TGTGCCAGCAGTGAAGCACGGACACTTTACGAGCAGTACTTC | CASSEARTLYEQYF
TRBJ2-6 | TRBV2 | many | TRBD1 | TGTGCCAGCTATGGGACAGGGGCTGGGGCCAACGTCCTGACTTTC | CASYGTGAGANVLTF